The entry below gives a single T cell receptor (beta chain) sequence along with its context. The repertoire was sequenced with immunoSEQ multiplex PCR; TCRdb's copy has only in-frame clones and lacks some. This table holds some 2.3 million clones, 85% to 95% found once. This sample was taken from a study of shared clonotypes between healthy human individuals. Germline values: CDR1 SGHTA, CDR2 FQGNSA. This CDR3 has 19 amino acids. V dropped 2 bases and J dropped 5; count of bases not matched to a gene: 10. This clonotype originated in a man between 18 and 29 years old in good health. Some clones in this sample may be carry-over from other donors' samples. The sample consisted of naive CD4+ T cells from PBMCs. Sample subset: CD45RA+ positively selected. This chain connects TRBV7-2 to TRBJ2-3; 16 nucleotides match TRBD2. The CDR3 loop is CASSLWVLGTSGRGDTQYF. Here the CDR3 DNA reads TGTGCCAGCAGCTTATGGGTTCTTGGGACTAGCGGGAGGGGAGATACGCAGTATTTT.